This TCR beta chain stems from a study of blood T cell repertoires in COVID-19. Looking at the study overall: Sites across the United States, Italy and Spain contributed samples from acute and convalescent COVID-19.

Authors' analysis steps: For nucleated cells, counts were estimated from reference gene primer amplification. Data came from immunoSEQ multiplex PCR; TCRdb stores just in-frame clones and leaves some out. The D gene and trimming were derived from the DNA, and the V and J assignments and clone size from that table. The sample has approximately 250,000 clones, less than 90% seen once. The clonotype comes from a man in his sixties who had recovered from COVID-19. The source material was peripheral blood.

In nucleotides, the CDR3 is TGTGCCAGCAGTCCCCCTGGGGGGGGAGGCGAAAAACTGTTTTTT. Amino acids: CASSPPGGGGEKLFF. The chain has TRBV28 and TRBJ1-4; TRBD1 is a possible D gene (5 bases). Trimming shortened V by 5 bases and J by 8 bases, and 18 bases separated the two germline ends. The CDR3 totals 15 residues. Germline CDR1 and CDR2: MDHEN and SYDVKM. The full variable domain, completed using reference TRBV28 and TRBJ1-4, is DVKVTQSSRYLVKRTGEKVFLECVQDMDHENMFWYRQDPGLGLRLIYFSYDVKMKEKGDIPEGYSVSREKKERFSLILESASTNQTSMYLCASSPPGGGGEKLFFGSGTQLSVL.